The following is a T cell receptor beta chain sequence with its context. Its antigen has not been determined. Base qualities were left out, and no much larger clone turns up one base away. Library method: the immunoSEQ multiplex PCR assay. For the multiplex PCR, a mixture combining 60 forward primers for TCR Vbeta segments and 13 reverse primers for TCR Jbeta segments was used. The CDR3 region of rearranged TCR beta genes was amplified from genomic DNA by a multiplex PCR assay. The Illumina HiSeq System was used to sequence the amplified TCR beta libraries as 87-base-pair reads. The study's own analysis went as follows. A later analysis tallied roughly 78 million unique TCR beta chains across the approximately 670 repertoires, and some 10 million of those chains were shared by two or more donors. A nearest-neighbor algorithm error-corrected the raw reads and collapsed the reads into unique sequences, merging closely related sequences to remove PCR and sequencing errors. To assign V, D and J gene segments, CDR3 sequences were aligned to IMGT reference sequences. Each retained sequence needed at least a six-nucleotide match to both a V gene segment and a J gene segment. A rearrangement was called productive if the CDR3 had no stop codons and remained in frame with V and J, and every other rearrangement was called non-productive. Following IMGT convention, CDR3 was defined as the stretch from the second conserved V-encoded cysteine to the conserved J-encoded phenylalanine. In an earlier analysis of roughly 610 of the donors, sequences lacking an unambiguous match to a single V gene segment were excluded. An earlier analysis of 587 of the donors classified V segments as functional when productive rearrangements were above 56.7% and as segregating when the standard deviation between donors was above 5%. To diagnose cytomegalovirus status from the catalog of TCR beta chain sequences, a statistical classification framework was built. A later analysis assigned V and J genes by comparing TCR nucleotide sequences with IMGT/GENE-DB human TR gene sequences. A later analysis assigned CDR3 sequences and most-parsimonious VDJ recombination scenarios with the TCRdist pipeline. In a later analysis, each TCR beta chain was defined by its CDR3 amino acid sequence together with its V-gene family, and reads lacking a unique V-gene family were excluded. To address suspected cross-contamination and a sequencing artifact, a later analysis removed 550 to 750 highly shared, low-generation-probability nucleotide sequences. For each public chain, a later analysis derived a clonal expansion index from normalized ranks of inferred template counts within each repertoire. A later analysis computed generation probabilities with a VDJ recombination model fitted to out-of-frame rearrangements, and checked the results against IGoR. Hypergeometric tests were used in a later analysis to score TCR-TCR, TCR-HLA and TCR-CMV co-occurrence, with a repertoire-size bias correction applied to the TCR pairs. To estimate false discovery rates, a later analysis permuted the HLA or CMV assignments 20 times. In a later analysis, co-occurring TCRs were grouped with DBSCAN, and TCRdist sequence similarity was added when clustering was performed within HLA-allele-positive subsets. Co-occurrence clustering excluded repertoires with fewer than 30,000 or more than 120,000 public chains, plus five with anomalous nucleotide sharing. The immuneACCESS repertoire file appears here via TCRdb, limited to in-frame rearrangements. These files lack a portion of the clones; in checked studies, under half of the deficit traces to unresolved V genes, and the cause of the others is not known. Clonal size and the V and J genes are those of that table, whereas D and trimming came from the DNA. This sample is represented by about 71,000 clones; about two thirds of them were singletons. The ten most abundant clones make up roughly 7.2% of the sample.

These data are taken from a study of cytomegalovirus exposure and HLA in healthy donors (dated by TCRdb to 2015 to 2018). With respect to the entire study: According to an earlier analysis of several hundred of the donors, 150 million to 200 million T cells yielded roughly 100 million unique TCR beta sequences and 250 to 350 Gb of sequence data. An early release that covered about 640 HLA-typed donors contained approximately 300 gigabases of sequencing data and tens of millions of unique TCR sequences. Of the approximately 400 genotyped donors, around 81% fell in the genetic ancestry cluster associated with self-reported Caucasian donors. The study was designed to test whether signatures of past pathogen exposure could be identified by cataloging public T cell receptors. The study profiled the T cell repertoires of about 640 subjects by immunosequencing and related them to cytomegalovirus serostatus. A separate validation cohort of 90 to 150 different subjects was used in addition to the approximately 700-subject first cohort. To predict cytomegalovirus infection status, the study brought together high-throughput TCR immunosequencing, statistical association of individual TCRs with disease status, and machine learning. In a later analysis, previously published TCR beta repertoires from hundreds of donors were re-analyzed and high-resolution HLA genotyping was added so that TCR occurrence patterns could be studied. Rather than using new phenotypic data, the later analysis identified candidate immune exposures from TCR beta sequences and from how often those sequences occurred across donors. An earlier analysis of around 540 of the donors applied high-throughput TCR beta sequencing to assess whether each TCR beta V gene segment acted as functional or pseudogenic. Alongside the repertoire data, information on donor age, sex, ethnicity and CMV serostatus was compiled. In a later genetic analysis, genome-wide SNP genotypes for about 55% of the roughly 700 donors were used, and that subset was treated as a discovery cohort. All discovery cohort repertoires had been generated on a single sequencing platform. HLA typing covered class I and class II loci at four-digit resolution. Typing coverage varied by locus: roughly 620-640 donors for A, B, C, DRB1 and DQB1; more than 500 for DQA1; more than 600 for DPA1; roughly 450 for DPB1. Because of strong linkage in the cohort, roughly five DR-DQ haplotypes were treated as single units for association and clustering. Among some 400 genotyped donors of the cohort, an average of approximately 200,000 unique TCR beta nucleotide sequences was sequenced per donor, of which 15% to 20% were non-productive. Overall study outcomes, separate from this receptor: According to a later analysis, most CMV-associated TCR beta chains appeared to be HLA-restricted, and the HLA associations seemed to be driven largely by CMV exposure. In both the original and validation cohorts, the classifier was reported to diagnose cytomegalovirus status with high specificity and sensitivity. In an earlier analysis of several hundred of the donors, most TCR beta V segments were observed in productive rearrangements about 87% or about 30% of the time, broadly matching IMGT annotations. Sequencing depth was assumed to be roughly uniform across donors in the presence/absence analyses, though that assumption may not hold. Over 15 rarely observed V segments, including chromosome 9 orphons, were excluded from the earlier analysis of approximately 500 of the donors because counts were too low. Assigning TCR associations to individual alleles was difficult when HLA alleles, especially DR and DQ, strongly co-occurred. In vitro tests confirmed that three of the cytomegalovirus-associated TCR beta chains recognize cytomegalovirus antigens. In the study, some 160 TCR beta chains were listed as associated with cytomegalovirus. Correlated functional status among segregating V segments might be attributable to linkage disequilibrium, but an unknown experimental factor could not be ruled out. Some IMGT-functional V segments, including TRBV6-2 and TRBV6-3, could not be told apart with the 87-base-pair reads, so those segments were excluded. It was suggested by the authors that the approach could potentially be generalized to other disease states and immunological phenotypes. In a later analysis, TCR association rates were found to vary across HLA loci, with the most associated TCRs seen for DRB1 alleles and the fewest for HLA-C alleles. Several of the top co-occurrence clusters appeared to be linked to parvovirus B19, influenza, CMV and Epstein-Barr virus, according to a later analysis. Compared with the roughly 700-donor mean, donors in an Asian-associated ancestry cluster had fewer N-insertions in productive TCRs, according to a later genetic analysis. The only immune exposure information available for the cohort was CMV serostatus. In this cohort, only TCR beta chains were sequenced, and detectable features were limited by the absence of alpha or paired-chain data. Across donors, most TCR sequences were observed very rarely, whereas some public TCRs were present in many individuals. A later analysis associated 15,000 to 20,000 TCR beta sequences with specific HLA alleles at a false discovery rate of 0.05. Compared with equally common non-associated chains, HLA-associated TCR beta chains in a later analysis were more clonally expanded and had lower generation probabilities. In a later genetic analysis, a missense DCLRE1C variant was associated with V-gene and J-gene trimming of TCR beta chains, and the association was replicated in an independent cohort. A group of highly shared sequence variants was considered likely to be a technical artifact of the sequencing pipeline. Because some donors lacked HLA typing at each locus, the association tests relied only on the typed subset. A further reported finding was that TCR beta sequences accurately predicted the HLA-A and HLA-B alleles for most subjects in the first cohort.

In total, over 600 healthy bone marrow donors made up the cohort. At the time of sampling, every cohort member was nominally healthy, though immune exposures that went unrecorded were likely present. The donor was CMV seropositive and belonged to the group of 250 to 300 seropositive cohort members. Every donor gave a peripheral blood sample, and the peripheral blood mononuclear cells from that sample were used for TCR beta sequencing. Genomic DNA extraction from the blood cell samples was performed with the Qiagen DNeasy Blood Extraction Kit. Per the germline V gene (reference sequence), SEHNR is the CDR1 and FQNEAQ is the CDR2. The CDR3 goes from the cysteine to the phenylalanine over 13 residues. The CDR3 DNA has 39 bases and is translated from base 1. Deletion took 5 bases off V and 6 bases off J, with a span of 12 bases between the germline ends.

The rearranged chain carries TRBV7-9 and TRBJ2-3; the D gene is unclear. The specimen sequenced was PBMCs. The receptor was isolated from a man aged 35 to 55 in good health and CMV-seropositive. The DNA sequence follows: TGTGCCAGCAGCCCCCTTTATGAGGATACGCAGTATTTT. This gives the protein CASSPLYEDTQYF. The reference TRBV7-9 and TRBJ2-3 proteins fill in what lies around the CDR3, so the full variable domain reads DTGVSQNPRHKITKRGQNVTFRCDPISEHNRLYWYRQTLGQGPEFLTYFQNEAQLEKSRLLSDRFSAERPKGSFSTLEIQRTEQGDSAMYLCASSPLYEDTQYFGPGTRLTVL.